Listed here is a single T cell receptor (beta chain). The sample belongs to a study of T cells expressing NK-cell markers. Germline CDR1 SEHNR, CDR2 FQNEAQ (reference sequence). The CDR3 loop spans 14 amino acids. TCRdb reprocessed the 5' RACE reads, with one entry per CDR3 protein and no DNA. With 500,000 to 700,000 distinct CDR3 sequences in the sample, the ten largest clones hold roughly 3.4%. The clonotype originates from a man aged 18 to 35 in good health. This chain joins TRBV7-9 and TRBJ1-5; the TRBD1 assignment by TCRdb is unverifiable without DNA. Sequenced sample: blood T cells: a sorted CD56 or NKG2C T cell subset, CD4+ or CD8+ T cells, or bulk PBMC T cells (not recorded which). CDR3 loop: CAITGPSSNQPQHF.